Shown below are 13 T cell receptor beta chains from a single sample sequenced in a study of cytomegalovirus exposure and HLA in healthy donors. PCR involved 60 Vbeta and 13 Jbeta primers. Repertoires were generated with immunoSEQ multiplex PCR, while TCRdb's copy carries only in-frame clones and drops some. The sample includes around 170,000 clones, around 77% seen only once; the top ten take about 2.4%. The sample comprised PBMCs. These receptors were taken from a man aged 55-75 years in good health and CMV-seronegative.

The chain has TRBV6-4 and TRBJ1-6, with a tentative D call TRBD1 (5 bases). Germline loops: CDR1 MRHNA, CDR2 SNTAGT. Trimming cost V 0 bases and J 0 bases, with 18 bases left between them. The CDR3 sequence is 20 residues long. The CDR3 sequence is CASSDSKGFHLSSYNSPLHF. CDR3 coding DNA: TGTGCCAGCAGTGACTCGAAGGGGTTTCACCTCAGCTCCTATAATTCACCCCTCCACTTT.

The gene calls are TRBV9 and TRBJ1-3; TRBD1 aligns across 9 bases. V gave up 4 bases and J gave up 0 bases; unmatched junction bases: 5. The CDR3 is 16 amino acids. Germline loops: CDR1 SGDLS, CDR2 YYNGEE. The CDR3 sequence: CASSTGQGFSGNTIYF. For the CDR3, the DNA is TGTGCCAGCAGCACGGGACAGGGTTTCTCTGGAAACACCATATATTTT.

A few counts support this clone. V usage is TRBV6-5 and J usage is TRBJ2-7; D possibly corresponds to TRBD1 (5 bases). From germline, CDR1 is MNHEY and CDR2 SVGAGI. This CDR3 has 15 amino acids. V gave up 0 bases and J gave up 0 bases, with 9 bases separating them. CDR3 bases: TGTGCCAGCAGTTACTCAGGGGCAGACTCCTACGAGCAGTACTTC. It encodes CASSYSGADSYEQYF.

This chain connects TRBV25-1 to TRBJ2-3, with 7 bases lining up with TRBD2. V trimming: 4 bases; J trimming: 3 bases; junction bases outside the gene matches: 13. CDR3 length: 17 residues. Germline V gives CDR1 MGHDK, CDR2 SYGVNS. The CDR3 DNA follows: TGTGCCAGCAGTGGAGAGATAGCGGGTCGTTGGACAGATACGCAGTATTTT. Translation gives CASSGEIAGRWTDTQYF. The whole variable domain, remainder taken from reference TRBV25-1 and TRBJ2-3, is EADIYQTPRYLVIGTGKKITLECSQTMGHDKMYWYQQDPGMELHLIHYSYGVNSTEKGDLSSESTVSRIRTEHFPLTLESARPSHTSQYLCASSGEIAGRWTDTQYFGPGTRLTVL.

The chain employs TRBV6-5 and TRBJ1-2; D may be TRBD1 (6 bases). Trimming left V 3 bases short and J 5 bases short, with 10 bases between. Per the germline V gene, CDR1 is MNHEY and CDR2 is SVGAGI. This CDR3 contains 13 residues. The CDR3 DNA is TGTGCCAGCAGTTATGACAGGAATTATGGCTACACCTTC. Translating it yields CASSYDRNYGYTF.

The chain recombines TRBV19 with TRBJ1-5; D ambiguous. Germline V gene lookup returns CDR1 LNHDA and CDR2 SQIVND (reference sequence). The V gene lost 6 bases and the J gene lost 0 bases, with 12 bases spanning the gap. The CDR3 consists of 15 residues. The CDR3 spells CASSQTPYSNQPQHF. The CDR3 DNA reads TGTGCCAGTAGCCAGACACCTTATAGCAATCAGCCCCAGCATTTT.

J is TRBJ2-7 and V is TRBV28, with D maybe TRBD2 (6 bases). CDR1 and CDR2 from the germline V gene are MDHEN and SYDVKM. V lost 6 bases and J lost 0, with 9 bases in between. The CDR3 contains 13 residues. The CDR3 DNA reads TGTGCCAGCAGGGGGCGGGGCTCCTACGAGCAGTACTTC. Its translation is CASRGRGSYEQYF.

CDR3 in DNA: TGTGCCAGCAGCGCGAATACAGGTTCCACTGAAGCTTTCTTT. This sequence encodes CASSANTGSTEAFF. This chain joins TRBV6-1 and TRBJ1-1, with a weak D call TRBD1 (5 bases). Per the germline V gene, CDR1 is MNHNS and CDR2 is SASEGT. This CDR3 spans 14 amino acids. Trimming removed 6 bases from V and 4 bases from J, with 15 bases in between.

The rearrangement joins TRBV6-1 to TRBJ2-3; possibly TRBD1 for D (6 bases). V was pared by 4 bases and J by 2 bases, with 19 bases between. The CDR3 consists of 17 residues. Germline V CDR1 and CDR2: MNHNS, SASEGT. CDR3 protein: CASSGLTGTYTTDTQYF. The CDR3 DNA is TGTGCCAGCAGTGGCCTGACCGGGACATATACCACAGATACGCAGTATTTT.

This clone was seen a handful of times. This rearrangement joins TRBV5-4 to TRBJ2-5; 12 bases match TRBD2. The CDR3 consists of 14 residues. Germline CDR1 reads SGHNT; CDR2 reads YYREEE (reference sequence). The V gene end was trimmed by 3 bases and the J gene end by 3 bases; junction bases not matched to a gene: 0. The CDR3 sequence: CASSSSGREETQYF. The CDR3 DNA reads as TGTGCCAGCAGCTCTAGCGGGAGGGAAGAGACCCAGTACTTC.

This sequence joins TRBV5-1 and TRBJ1-1; 10 nucleotides agree with TRBD1. This CDR3 is built from 15 residues. V lost 0 bases, J lost 8 bases, and 7 bases stayed unmatched. CDR1 SGHRS and CDR2 YFSETQ come from the germline V gene. CDR3: CASSLGQGAIWEAFF. The CDR3 DNA is TGCGCCAGCAGCTTGGGACAGGGGGCGATTTGGGAAGCTTTCTTT.

The rearrangement links TRBV19 to TRBJ1-2; D unclear. Germline V lookup: CDR1 LNHDA, CDR2 SQIVND (reference sequence). Deletions cut 6 bases from V and 6 bases from J, with 20 bases between. The CDR3 covers 15 residues. The CDR3 coding sequence is TGTGCCAGTAGACCCGCCCACTCGAGGCCGGATGGCTACACCTTC. This sequence encodes CASRPAHSRPDGYTF.

The rearrangement links TRBV19 to TRBJ1-4; D might be TRBD1 (6 bases). Germline V gene lookup returns CDR1 LNHDA and CDR2 SQIVND (reference sequence). The germline V and J ends were trimmed by 5 bases and 0 bases, with 13 bases remaining between them. The CDR3 has 16 amino acids. The CDR3 nucleotides are TGTGCCAGTAGTCTCTGGACAGATGCAACTAATGAAAAACTGTTTTTT. Its translation is CASSLWTDATNEKLFF. The full variable domain, completed using reference TRBV19 and TRBJ1-4, is DGGITQSPKYLFRKEGQNVTLSCEQNLNHDAMYWYRQDPGQGLRLIYYSQIVNDFQKGDIAEGYSVSREKKESFPLTVTSAQKNPTAFYLCASSLWTDATNEKLFFGSGTQLSVL.